This T cell receptor beta chain was documented in a study of T cells in Graves' hyperthyroidism and ophthalmopathy. Whole-study results and caveats: The model identified upcoming ophthalmopathy a median approximately 6.4 months ahead of onset.

RNA transcripts yielded amplified TCR beta CDR3 regions. HTBI primers were used for first-round RT-PCR of the TCR CDR3. A single record per CDR3 protein comes from TCRdb applying MiXCR to the multiplex PCR reads. The data show under 450,000 distinct CDR3 sequences, 15% to 20% seen once. At least ten counts were recorded for this clonotype. The antigen remains undetermined. The hyperthyroidism was newly diagnosed and had lasted under 2 months; the patients were aged 18 to 65. Diagnoses were made from clinical symptoms, serum measures (thyroxine and TRAb), thyroid ultrasound and orbital computed tomography. The sample of blood was obtained at first hyperthyroidism diagnosis (before any ophthalmopathy symptoms). V gave up 11 bases and J gave up 2 bases; unmatched junction bases: 12. Germline values: CDR1 MNHEY, CDR2 SMNVEV (reference sequence). The CDR3 length is 14 residues.

The chain joins TRBV27 to TRBJ2-7, with TRBD2 identical over 7 bases. Sequencing was carried out using blood. This receptor was taken from a woman in her thirties with Graves' hyperthyroidism that later progressed to Graves' ophthalmopathy. The CDR3 DNA reads TGTGCCTGCAAGCGGGACGGAGTTACCTACGAGCAGTACTTC. Translation gives CACKRDGVTYEQYF.